This T cell receptor beta chain originates from a study of T cell responses to AZD1222 COVID-19 vaccine. As to this clone: This sample includes further DNA sequences coding for the same CDR3.

Assay: immunoSEQ multiplex PCR; the TCRdb copy retains only in-frame clones and omits some. Its table lists over 140,000 clones. CDR3 length: 13 residues. Trimming took 1 base from V and 4 from J, leaving 5 bases between them. This TCR was sampled from an adult in good health. The rearrangement uses TRBV12-3 or TRBV12-4 and TRBJ1-5; D gene ambiguous. Sequences were obtained from peripheral blood. The CDR3 DNA is TGTGCCAGCAGTTTAGTAGGTAATCAGCCCCAGCATTTT. Protein: CASSLVGNQPQHF.